Shown below are 25 T cell receptor beta chains from a single sample sequenced in a study of identical twins. TCRdb called the 5' RACE reads again in MiXCR, with one record for every CDR3 protein. The table lists hundreds of thousands of distinct CDR3 sequences, 21% of them singletons. The same data also went into a second study, on T cells expressing NK-cell markers.

Sequenced sample: PBMCs. Every receptor here comes from a young woman in good health.

The genes are TRBV19 and TRBJ2-7; D gene uncertain. This CDR3 is 14 amino acids long. Trimming cost V 1 base and J 8 bases, with 15 bases left between them. CDR1 is LNHDA, CDR2 SQIVND, per germline (reference sequence). The CDR3 DNA is TGTGCCAGTAGTATAGGAGGTCAGACCTGGAAGCAGTACTTC. It codes for CASSIGGQTWKQYF.

The V call is TRBV12-3 or TRBV12-4, the J call TRBJ1-5; a weak D match, TRBD1 (5 bases). The CDR3 extends over 15 amino acids. The V end was cut by 4 bases, the J end by 0 bases, with 10 bases between. This CDR3 is CASSSRDSSNQPQHF. The CDR3 DNA reads TGTGCCAGCAGTTCCCGGGACTCTAGCAATCAGCCCCAGCATTTT.

The chain is built from TRBV18 and TRBJ2-1; 9 bases match TRBD2. From germline, CDR1 is KGHSH and CDR2 LQKENI. The CDR3 length is 15 residues. V shed 3 bases and J 4 bases; nucleotides not matched to a gene: 4. CDR3 amino acids: CASSPLAGQYNEQFF. The DNA for the CDR3 is TGTGCCAGCTCACCTCTAGCGGGGCAATACAATGAGCAGTTCTTC.

The V gene is TRBV12-5, the J gene TRBJ2-2; weak D call: TRBD1 (6 bases). CDR1 is LGHNT, CDR2 FRNRAP, per germline. The V end lost 6 bases, the J end lost 0 bases, and 11 bases lay between the germline ends. This CDR3 spans 15 amino acids. CDR3 nucleotide sequence: TGTGCTAGTGGGGGACACCACGCGAACACCGGGGAGCTGTTTTTT. This codes for CASGGHHANTGELFF.

The V call is TRBV29-1, the J call TRBJ2-2, with 10 bases identical to TRBD2. Germline assignment: CDR1 SQVTM and CDR2 ANQGSEA. This CDR3 contains 20 residues. The V gene end was trimmed by 6 bases and the J gene end by 0 bases; junction bases not matched to a gene: 19. The CDR3 DNA reads as TGCAGCGTATTTACCCCCTTGGTAGCGGGAGGTCCACCGAACACCGGGGAGCTGTTTTTT. It yields the protein CSVFTPLVAGGPPNTGELFF.

V usage is TRBV12-3 or TRBV12-4 and J usage is TRBJ2-1, with TRBD1 matching 8 bases. The CDR3 covers 15 residues. Trimming removed 6 bases from V and 3 bases from J; junction bases left unmatched: 7. CDR3: CASRPGGQGYNEQFF. In DNA form, the CDR3 reads TGTGCCAGCAGGCCCGGAGGACAGGGCTACAATGAGCAGTTCTTC.

There are a few counts of this clonotype. The rearrangement links TRBV10-3 to TRBJ2-7; 10 positions match TRBD2. Germline CDR1 is ENHRY and CDR2 is SYGVKD. Trimming at V came to 7 bases and at J to 5 bases, leaving 14 bases not matched to a gene. The CDR3 consists of 16 residues. CDR3: CAINGRPGTSVDEQYF. As DNA, the CDR3 is TGTGCCATCAATGGTCGACCCGGGACTAGCGTTGACGAGCAGTACTTC.

The chain has TRBV20-1 and TRBJ2-3; D may match TRBD1 or TRBD2 (6 bases each). With 4 bases removed from V and 3 bases from J, the gap between germline ends came to 11 bases. This CDR3 is 13 amino acids long. Germline V gives CDR1 DFQATT, CDR2 SNEGSKA (reference sequence). The CDR3, as DNA: TGCAGTGCTATCGGGGGCAGGACAGATACGCAGTATTTT. Its translation: CSAIGGRTDTQYF.

This clonotype came up a few times. This chain links TRBV20-1 with TRBJ2-7, with a tentative D call TRBD2 (6 bases). V dropped 1 base and J dropped 3 bases, with 13 bases sitting between them. The CDR3 spans 14 residues. CDR1 DFQATT and CDR2 SNEGSKA come from the germline V gene (reference sequence). The CDR3 DNA sequence: TGCAGTGCTAGAGGCAGACTAGGGCTCTACGAGCAGTACTTC. Its translation: CSARGRLGLYEQYF.

This chain links TRBV5-1 with TRBJ2-7; 7 bases fit TRBD1. Trimming removed 7 bases from V and 4 bases from J; junction bases left unmatched: 5. Germline V gene data show CDR1 as SGHRS and CDR2 as YFSETQ. The CDR3 runs 12 residues. The CDR3: CASQGDVYEQYF. CDR3 in DNA: TGCGCCAGCCAGGGGGATGTTTACGAGCAGTACTTC.

This sequence joins TRBV5-1 and TRBJ2-3, with TRBD2 matching 8 bases. Germline V lookup: CDR1 SGHRS, CDR2 YFSETQ. Trimming took 1 base from V and 2 from J; bases not matched to a gene: 3. The length of the CDR3 is 15 residues. CDR3 DNA sequence: TGCGCCAGCAGCTTGATAGCGGGGCCCACAGATACGCAGTATTTT. Residues: CASSLIAGPTDTQYF.

This sequence joins TRBV7-6 and TRBJ2-1; 13 bases are a match to TRBD2. The CDR3 length is 18 residues. V lost 4 bases to trimming and J lost 0 bases; unmatched junction nucleotides: 6. Germline assignment: CDR1 SGHVS and CDR2 FNYEAQ. CDR3 residues: CASSSRTSGGYSYNEQFF. DNA of the CDR3: TGTGCCAGCAGCTCCCGGACTAGCGGGGGCTACTCCTACAATGAGCAGTTCTTC.

This clonotype has a handful of counts. This chain uses TRBV15 with TRBJ2-7; 8 nucleotides agree with TRBD2. Germline assignment: CDR1 LNHNV and CDR2 YYDKDF (reference sequence). This CDR3 comprises 14 residues. With 0 bases clipped from V and 7 bases from J, the junction kept 5 bases outside the gene matches. CDR3 loop: CATSRDVASGEQYF. The CDR3 DNA is TGTGCCACCAGCAGAGATGTGGCTAGCGGGGAGCAGTACTTC.

This clonotype was seen more than once but under ten times. The chain links TRBV6-5 to TRBJ2-7, with unresolved D. Trimming left V 0 bases short and J 4 bases short, with 7 bases between. In germline, CDR1 is MNHEY, CDR2 SVGAGI. The CDR3 runs to 13 residues. This CDR3 is CASSYSSFYEQYF. CDR3 coding DNA: TGTGCCAGCAGTTACTCGAGCTTTTACGAGCAGTACTTC.

The chain uses TRBV7-2 and TRBJ1-5; D ambiguous. This CDR3 contains 15 residues. The V gene lost 1 base and the J gene lost 4 bases, with 11 bases spanning the gap. CDR1 SGHTA and CDR2 FQGNSA come from the germline V gene. As DNA, the CDR3 is TGTGCCAGCAGCTTAGGAGGCCCGTCTAATCAGCCCCAGCATTTT. Its translation: CASSLGGPSNQPQHF.

The chain combines TRBV12-3 or TRBV12-4 with TRBJ2-1; D possibly uses TRBD1 or TRBD2 (5 bases each). This CDR3 is 14 amino acids long. Trimming took 4 bases from V and 4 from J, leaving 11 bases between them. The DNA for the CDR3 is TGTGCCAGCAGTTGGGGGTCGGGGTACAATGAGCAGTTCTTC. It is translated as CASSWGSGYNEQFF.

Only a few counts were recorded for this clonotype. The CDR3 DNA sequence: TGCAGTGCTAGTCCGGCCTACACCGGGGAGCTGTTTTTT. This gives the protein CSASPAYTGELFF. The chain uses TRBV20-1 and TRBJ2-2; D is unclear. This CDR3 comprises 13 residues. CDR1 is DFQATT, CDR2 SNEGSKA, per germline (reference sequence). The V and J ends lost 3 bases and 3 bases respectively, with 8 bases between them.

This clonotype was found many times. CDR3 nucleotide sequence: TGCAGTGCTAGCGGGAGGGCCGGCGAGCAGTACTTC. Translated, it gives CSASGRAGEQYF. V and J are TRBV20-1 and TRBJ2-7; 8 nucleotides align to TRBD2. V was pared by 3 bases and J by 6 bases, with 4 bases of the junction left unmatched. The CDR3 runs to 12 residues. Germline assignment: CDR1 DFQATT and CDR2 SNEGSKA (reference sequence).

In its sample, this clonotype was seen a few times. The chain couples TRBV21-1 to TRBJ1-5. TRBV21-1 represents a pseudogene. CDR3 size: 15 residues. As DNA, the CDR3 is TGTGCCAGCACCTCAGGAGATTCCAGCAATCAGCCCCAGCATTTT. Protein sequence: CASTSGDSSNQPQHF.

The rearrangement links TRBV11-3 to TRBJ2-3; D possibly corresponds to TRBD2 (7 bases). With 1 base removed from V and 4 bases from J, the gap between germline ends came to 15 bases. Germline V CDR1 and CDR2: SGHNT, YENEEA. This CDR3 contains 16 residues. CDR3 in amino acids: CASSLGGGSGADTQYF. The CDR3 bases are TGTGCCAGCAGCTTAGGGGGGGGCTCGGGCGCAGATACGCAGTATTTT.

The chain employs TRBV12-3 or TRBV12-4 and TRBJ2-2, with TRBD2 matching over 8 bases. V shed 1 base and J 5 bases; nucleotides not matched to a gene: 3. The CDR3 spans 15 residues. The CDR3 is CASSLGSGSTGELFF. The CDR3 DNA reads TGTGCCAGCAGTTTAGGCAGCGGGAGTACCGGGGAGCTGTTTTTT.

In this sample, this clonotype turned up a few times. The chain uses TRBV7-2 and TRBJ2-2, with 10 bases aligning to TRBD2. Germline V gene data show CDR1 as SGHTA and CDR2 as FQGNSA. The CDR3 is 18 amino acids. V lost 3 bases, J lost 2 bases, and 9 bases stayed unmatched. This CDR3 reads CASSLAPSGSANTGELFF. DNA of the CDR3: TGTGCCAGCAGCTTGGCGCCTAGCGGGAGTGCAAACACCGGGGAGCTGTTTTTT.

This clonotype was seen a handful of times. This CDR3 reads CASSWTTPYEQYF. CDR3 in DNA: TGTGCCAGCAGTTGGACCACCCCCTACGAGCAGTACTTC. The chain combines TRBV12-3 or TRBV12-4 with TRBJ2-7; D remains ambiguous. The germline V and J ends were trimmed by 4 bases and 2 bases, with 9 bases remaining between them. CDR3 length: 13 residues.

The J gene is TRBJ2-7, the V gene TRBV12-3 or TRBV12-4; D uncertain. This CDR3 spans 14 amino acids. Trimming shortened V by 2 bases and J by 3 bases, and 11 bases separated the two germline ends. The CDR3 sequence is CASSLWAEIYEQYF. The CDR3 nucleotides are TGTGCCAGCAGTTTATGGGCCGAGATCTACGAGCAGTACTTC.

V is TRBV24-1 and J is TRBJ2-3, with 7 nucleotides matching TRBD2. From germline, CDR1 is KGHDR and CDR2 SFDVKD. This CDR3 is built from 16 residues. V lost 3 bases to trimming and J lost 2 bases; unmatched junction nucleotides: 7. The CDR3 protein is CATSDGGRDPTDTQYF. Written as DNA, the CDR3 is TGTGCCACCAGTGATGGGGGGAGGGACCCCACAGATACGCAGTATTTT.